The 18 T cell receptor beta chains given below trace back to one sample, sequenced in a study of blood T cell repertoires in COVID-19. TCRdb's copy holds only in-frame clones and misses some; the assay was immunoSEQ multiplex PCR. Of 60,000 to 90,000 clones listed, over 80% are singletons. The sample taken for sequencing was peripheral blood. These receptors all stem from a man between 60 and 70 years old with active or convalescent COVID-19.

This rearrangement joins TRBV5-1 to TRBJ2-5; a possible D gene is TRBD1 (5 bases). Trimming removed 1 base at V and 0 bases at J, with 13 bases between. This CDR3 has 16 residues. CDR1 is SGHRS, CDR2 YFSETQ, per germline. CDR3 nucleotide sequence: TGCGCCAGCAGCTTGAGGGTCCAGGGCTACCAAGAGACCCAGTACTTC. Amino acids: CASSLRVQGYQETQYF.

CDR3 sequence reads: CASSERVTGIGSPLHF. For the CDR3, the DNA is TGTGCCAGCAGTGAAAGGGTAACAGGGATTGGTTCACCCCTCCACTTT. This sequence joins TRBV6-1 and TRBJ1-6; maybe TRBD1 (6 bases). V was trimmed by 2 bases and J by 9 bases, leaving 17 bases between them. The CDR3 extends over 16 amino acids. Germline CDR1 reads MNHNS; CDR2 reads SASEGT.

CDR3 in DNA: TGTGCCAGCTCACTGTCAGGGGGAGAGACCCAGTACTTC. Its protein product is CASSLSGGETQYF. The genes are TRBV18 and TRBJ2-5; 7 bases are shared with TRBD1. The CDR3 length is 13 residues. Germline V CDR1 and CDR2: KGHSH, LQKENI. The V segment lost 4 bases and the J segment 4 bases; nucleotides outside the gene matches: 3.

This chain connects TRBV7-3 to TRBJ2-7; D gene uncertain. The V and J ends lost 4 bases and 5 bases respectively, with 9 bases between them. Germline V lookup: CDR1 SGHTA, CDR2 FQGTGA. The CDR3 totals 12 residues. The CDR3 is CASSSTHHEQYF. CDR3 DNA sequence: TGTGCCAGCAGCTCGACACACCACGAGCAGTACTTC.

The gene calls are TRBV10-3 and TRBJ2-2, with D possibly matching TRBD1 (6 bases). Trimming stripped 3 bases from V and 7 bases from J, with 6 bases between. This CDR3 contains 12 residues. The germline V gene has CDR1 ENHRY and CDR2 SYGVKD. CDR3 sequence: CAISEGGGELFF. CDR3 coding DNA: TGTGCCATCAGTGAAGGGGGCGGGGAGCTGTTTTTT.

This clone was seen ten or more times. The V gene is TRBV7-8, the J gene TRBJ1-6; D gene unclear. This CDR3 contains 15 residues. Germline V gene sequence: CDR1 SGHVS, CDR2 FQNEAQ. Trimming left V 1 base short and J 8 bases short, with 12 bases between. The CDR3 region is CASSLGGRPDSPLHF. The CDR3 DNA reads as TGTGCCAGCAGCTTAGGAGGCCGACCAGATTCACCCCTCCACTTT.

This chain joins TRBV4-3 and TRBJ1-3; TRBD1 agrees at 10 bases. This CDR3 spans 16 amino acids. With V trimmed by 2 bases and J by 2 bases, 3 bases remained unmatched. Germline loops: CDR1 LGHNA, CDR2 YSLEER. The DNA for the CDR3 is TGCGCCAGCAGCCAACTCGGGACAGGGGCTGGAAACACCATATATTTT. It codes for CASSQLGTGAGNTIYF.

The rearrangement uses TRBV11-1 and TRBJ2-1; D may be TRBD2 (5 bases). Germline assignment: CDR1 SGHAT and CDR2 FQDESV (reference sequence). The CDR3 contains 13 residues. V was cut by 5 bases and J by 8 bases, with 13 bases left in between. The chain's CDR3 is CASSPGVVDEQFF. The CDR3 bases are TGTGCCAGCAGCCCCGGGGTAGTTGATGAGCAGTTCTTC.

The chain is built from TRBV6-1 and TRBJ1-1; TRBD1 matches at 8 bases. Germline V CDR1 and CDR2: MNHNS, SASEGT. The CDR3 has 14 amino acids. V lost 7 bases to trimming and J lost 0 bases; unmatched junction nucleotides: 4. The CDR3 region is CASTWTGMNTEAFF. CDR3 sequence (DNA): TGTGCCAGCACTTGGACAGGGATGAACACTGAAGCTTTCTTT.

The CDR3 sequence is CASSRDFMNTEAFF. The CDR3 DNA reads TGTGCCAGCAGCAGGGACTTTATGAACACTGAAGCTTTCTTT. The V call is TRBV9, the J call TRBJ1-1; tentatively, D is TRBD1 (5 bases). Germline V gives CDR1 SGDLS, CDR2 YYNGEE. The CDR3 is 14 amino acids. Trimming took 4 bases from V and 0 from J, leaving 10 bases between them.

This clone was recorded a few times. The gene calls are TRBV7-9 and TRBJ1-5, with D perhaps TRBD1 (5 bases). V lost 7 bases to trimming and J lost 5 bases, with 9 bases between them. CDR3 size: 12 residues. Germline-derived CDR1 and CDR2 are SEHNR and FQNEAQ (reference sequence). CDR3 residues: CASTDRYQPQHF. DNA for the CDR3: TGTGCCAGCACCGACAGATATCAGCCCCAGCATTTT.

This sequence joins TRBV6-2 or TRBV6-3 and TRBJ2-3, with 10 bases lining up with TRBD2. The germline V gene encodes CDR1 MNHEY and CDR2 SVGEGT. This CDR3 has 15 amino acids. Germline trimming cut 4 bases from V and 2 bases from J; bases unmatched to any gene: 3. For the CDR3, the DNA is TGTGCCAGCAGTTTTAGCGGGGGGACCACAGATACGCAGTATTTT. Its protein product is CASSFSGGTTDTQYF.

V gene TRBV9 combines with J gene TRBJ1-1; TRBD1 agrees at 7 bases. V was clipped by 3 bases and J by 4 bases; unmatched bases: 9. The CDR3 is 15 amino acids. The germline V gene has CDR1 SGDLS and CDR2 YYNGEE. This CDR3 is CASSAPGGVSTEAFF. CDR3 bases: TGTGCCAGCAGCGCCCCAGGGGGAGTTAGCACTGAAGCTTTCTTT.

The CDR3 loop is CASSIVATGVDTQYF. DNA for the CDR3: TGTGCCAGTAGTATAGTAGCAACAGGGGTTGATACGCAGTATTTT. V and J are TRBV19 and TRBJ2-3; 7 bases map to TRBD1. V shed 1 base, J shed 6 bases, and the junction held 7 bases outside the gene matches. This CDR3 is built from 15 residues. Germline loops: CDR1 LNHDA, CDR2 SQIVND (reference sequence).

The V gene is TRBV6-4, the J gene TRBJ1-1; TRBD1 might be the D (5 bases). The CDR3 has 11 amino acids. CDR1 MRHNA and CDR2 SNTAGT come from the germline V gene. Trimming took off 3 bases at V and 10 bases at J, with 9 bases between the two ends. Here the CDR3 reads CASSEGQRAFF. In nucleotides, the CDR3 is TGTGCCAGCAGTGAGGGGCAGAGAGCTTTCTTT.

The chain employs TRBV6-5 and TRBJ1-1; 8 positions agree with TRBD1. The CDR3 is 14 amino acids. The trim removed 5 bases at V and 1 base at J, leaving 3 bases unmatched. Germline V gene lookup returns CDR1 MNHEY and CDR2 SVGAGI. CDR3 DNA sequence: TGTGCCAGCAGTACCAGGGGGCGGAACACTGAAGCTTTCTTT. Translation gives CASSTRGRNTEAFF.

This chain joins TRBV6-5 and TRBJ2-7; D is unresolved. The germline V and J ends were trimmed by 7 bases and 5 bases, with 6 bases remaining between them. The V gene's germline CDR1 is MNHEY and CDR2 SVGAGI. The CDR3 sequence is 10 residues long. CDR3 residues: CASTPNEQYF. For the CDR3, the DNA is TGTGCCAGCACCCCCAACGAGCAGTACTTC.

This clone showed up just once. The CDR3 protein is CASSALQGNEQFF. The DNA of the CDR3 is TGTGCCAGCAGCGCCTTACAGGGCAATGAGCAGTTCTTC. The chain has TRBV9 and TRBJ2-1; TRBD1 might be the D (6 bases). The CDR3 has 13 amino acids. CDR1 is SGDLS and CDR2 is YYNGEE in the germline V gene. Trimming took 3 bases from V and 6 from J, leaving 10 bases between them.